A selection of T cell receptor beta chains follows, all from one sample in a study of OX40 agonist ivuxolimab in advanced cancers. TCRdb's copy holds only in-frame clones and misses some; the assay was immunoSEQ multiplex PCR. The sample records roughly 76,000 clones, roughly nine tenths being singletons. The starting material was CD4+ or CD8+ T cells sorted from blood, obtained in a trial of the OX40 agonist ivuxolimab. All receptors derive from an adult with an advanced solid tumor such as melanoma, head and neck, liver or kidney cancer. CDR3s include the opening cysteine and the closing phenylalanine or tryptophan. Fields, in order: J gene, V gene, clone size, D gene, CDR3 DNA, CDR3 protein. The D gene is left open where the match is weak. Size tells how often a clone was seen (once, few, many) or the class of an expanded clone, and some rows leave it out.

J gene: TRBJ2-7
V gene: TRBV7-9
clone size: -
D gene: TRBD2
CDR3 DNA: TGTGCCAGCAGCCCCTGGACTAGCGGGTACTCCTACGAGCAGTACTTC
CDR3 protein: CASSPWTSGYSYEQYF

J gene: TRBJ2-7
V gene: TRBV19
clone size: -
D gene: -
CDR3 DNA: TGTGCCAGTAGTATGAGGGGCCTCGATCTGGAGCAGTACTTC
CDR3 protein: CASSMRGLDLEQYF

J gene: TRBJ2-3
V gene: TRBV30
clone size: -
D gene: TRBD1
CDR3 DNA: TGTGCCTGGGCCACCGGGACAGGGTCCAATACGCAGTATTTT
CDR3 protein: CAWATGTGSNTQYF

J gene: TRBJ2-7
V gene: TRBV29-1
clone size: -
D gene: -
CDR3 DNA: TGCAGCGTTGAACTGACGGACCACTCCTACGAGCAGTACTTC
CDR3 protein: CSVELTDHSYEQYF

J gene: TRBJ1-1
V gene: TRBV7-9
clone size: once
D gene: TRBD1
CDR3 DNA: TGTGCCAGCAGCTTGGACAGGGACAAGAACACTGAAGCTTTCTTT
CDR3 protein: CASSLDRDKNTEAFF

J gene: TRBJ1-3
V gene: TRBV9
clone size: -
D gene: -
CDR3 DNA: TGTGCCAGCAGCGTAGAGGGCGAGGGAGTGGGAAACACCATATATTTT
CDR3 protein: CASSVEGEGVGNTIYF

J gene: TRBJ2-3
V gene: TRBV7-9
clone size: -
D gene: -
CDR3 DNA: TGTGCCAGCAGGCAAAACAGGGTAGGCACAGATACGCAGTATTTT
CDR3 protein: CASRQNRVGTDTQYF

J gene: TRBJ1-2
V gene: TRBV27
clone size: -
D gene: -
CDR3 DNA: TGTGCCAGCAGTTTAGGGGGATCCTATGGCTACACCTTC
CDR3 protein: CASSLGGSYGYTF

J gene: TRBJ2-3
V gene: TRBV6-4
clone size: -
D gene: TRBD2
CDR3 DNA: TGTGCCAGCAGTGACTCGCGGGGGGGCACAGATACGCAGTATTTT
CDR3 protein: CASSDSRGGTDTQYF

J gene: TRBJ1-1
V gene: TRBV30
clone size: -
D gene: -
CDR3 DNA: TGTGCCTGGAGTGCCGGGGTGAACACTGAAGCTTTCTTT
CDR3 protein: CAWSAGVNTEAFF

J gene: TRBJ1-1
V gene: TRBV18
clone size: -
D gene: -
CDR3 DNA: TGTGCCAGCTCACCACCCGCGAACACTGAAGCTTTCTTT
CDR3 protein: CASSPPANTEAFF

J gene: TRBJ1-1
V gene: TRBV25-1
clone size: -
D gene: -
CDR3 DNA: TGTGCCAGCAGTGAAGCGGGATGGACTGAAGCTTTCTTT
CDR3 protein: CASSEAGWTEAFF

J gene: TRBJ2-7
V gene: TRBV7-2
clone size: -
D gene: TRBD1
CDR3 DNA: TGTGCCAGCAGCTTAGCGGGACAGCCTGGAGTAGAGCAGTACTTC
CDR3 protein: CASSLAGQPGVEQYF

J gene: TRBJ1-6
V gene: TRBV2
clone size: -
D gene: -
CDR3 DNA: TGTGCCAGCAGTGAAGGCGCGACAAATTATAATTCACCCCTCCACTTT
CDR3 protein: CASSEGATNYNSPLHF

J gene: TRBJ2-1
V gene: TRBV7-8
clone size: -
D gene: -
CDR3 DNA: TGTGCCAGCAGCCCCCACGGGGGGCCGGAGGAGCAGTTCTTC
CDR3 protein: CASSPHGGPEEQFF

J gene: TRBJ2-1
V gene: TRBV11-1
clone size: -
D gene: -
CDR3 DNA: TGTGCCAGCAGTTTAAACGGCCCAGCGGACTACAATGAGCAGTTCTTC
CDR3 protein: CASSLNGPADYNEQFF

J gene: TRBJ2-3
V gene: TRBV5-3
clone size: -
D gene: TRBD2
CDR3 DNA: TGTGCCAGAATCGGGGGGGCCCGAACAGATACGCAGTATTTT
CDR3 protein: CARIGGARTDTQYF

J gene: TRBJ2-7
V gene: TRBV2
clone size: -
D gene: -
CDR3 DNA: TGTGCCAGCGCTTGGACTGAGCAGTACTTC
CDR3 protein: CASAWTEQYF

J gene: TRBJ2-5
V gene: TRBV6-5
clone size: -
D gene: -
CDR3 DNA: TGTGCGTCTTCCCGAGGAACGCTCGAGACCCAGTACTTC
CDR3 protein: CASSRGTLETQYF

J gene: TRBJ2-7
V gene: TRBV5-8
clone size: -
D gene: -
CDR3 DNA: TGTGCCAGCAGCTACAGTCCCATGGCCCCCTACGAGCAGTACTTC
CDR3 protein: CASSYSPMAPYEQYF

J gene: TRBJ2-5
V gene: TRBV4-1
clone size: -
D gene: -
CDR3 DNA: TGCGCCAGCGGCCGCTTGGGGGACGGGGAGACCCAGTACTTC
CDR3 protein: CASGRLGDGETQYF

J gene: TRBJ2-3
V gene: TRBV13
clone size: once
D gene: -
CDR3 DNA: TGTGCCAGCAGCTTAGTCGGAGATACGCAGTATTTT
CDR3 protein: CASSLVGDTQYF

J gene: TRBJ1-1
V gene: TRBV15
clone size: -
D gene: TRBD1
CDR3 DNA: TGTGCCACCAGCAGCGAGGGACAGGGCTACACTGAAGCTTTCTTT
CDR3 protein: CATSSEGQGYTEAFF

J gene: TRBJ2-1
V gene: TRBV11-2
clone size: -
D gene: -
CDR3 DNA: TGTGCCAGCAGCTTGTTAATGGGGGGCTCCTACAATGAGCAGTTCTTC
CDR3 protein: CASSLLMGGSYNEQFF

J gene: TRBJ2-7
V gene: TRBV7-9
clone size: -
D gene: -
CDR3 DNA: TGTGCCAGCAGCTTAATCTACGAGCAGTACTTC
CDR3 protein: CASSLIYEQYF

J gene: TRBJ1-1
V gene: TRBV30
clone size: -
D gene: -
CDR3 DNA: TGTGCCTGGAGTGTCGAGGGCGAGGGCACTGAAGCTTTCTTT
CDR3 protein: CAWSVEGEGTEAFF

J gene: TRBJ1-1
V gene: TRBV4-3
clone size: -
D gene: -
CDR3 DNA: TGCGCCAGCAGCCTTGGGACACCGAACACTGAAGCTTTCTTT
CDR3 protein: CASSLGTPNTEAFF

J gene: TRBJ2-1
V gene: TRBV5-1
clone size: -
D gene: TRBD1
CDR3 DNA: TGCGCCAGCAGCTCCCTGGACAGGGGTCTGCTCGGTGAGCAGTTCTTC
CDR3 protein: CASSSLDRGLLGEQFF

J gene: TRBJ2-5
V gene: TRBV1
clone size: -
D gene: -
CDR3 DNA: TGCACCAGCAGCCAAGATGGGGGTCAAGAGACCCAGTACTTC
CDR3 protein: CTSSQDGGQETQYF

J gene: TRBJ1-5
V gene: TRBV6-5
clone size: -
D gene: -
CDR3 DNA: TGTGCCAGCACGGAGTGGGGAGGGAATCAGCCCCAGCATTTT
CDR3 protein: CASTEWGGNQPQHF

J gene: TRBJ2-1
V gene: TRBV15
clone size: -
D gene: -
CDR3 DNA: TGTGCCACGGCGCCAGGGAGCTCCTACAATGAGCAGTTCTTC
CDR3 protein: CATAPGSSYNEQFF

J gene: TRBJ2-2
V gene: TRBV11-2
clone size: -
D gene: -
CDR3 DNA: TGTGCCAGCAGCTTAGTAGTGGGAACAGGGCCCAGGGGGGAGCTGTTTTTT
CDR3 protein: CASSLVVGTGPRGELFF

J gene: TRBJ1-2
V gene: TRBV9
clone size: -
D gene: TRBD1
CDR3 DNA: TGTGCCAGCCTCGGGACAGGAGCATTTTATGGCTACACCTTC
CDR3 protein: CASLGTGAFYGYTF

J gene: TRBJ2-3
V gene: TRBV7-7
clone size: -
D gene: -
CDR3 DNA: TGTGCTAGCAGCCCCACTCTACTACAGCGCTCTTCAACAGATACGCAGTATTTT
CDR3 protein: CASSPTLLQRSSTDTQYF

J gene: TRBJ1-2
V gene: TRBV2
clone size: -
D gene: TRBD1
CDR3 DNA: TGTGCCCGGGGGGATACAGGGGAACGATCTATAGGCTACACCTTC
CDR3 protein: CARGDTGERSIGYTF

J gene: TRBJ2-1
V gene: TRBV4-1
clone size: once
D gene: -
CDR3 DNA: TGCGCCAGCAGCCATGGTACAGGGTTCTACAATGAGCAGTTCTTC
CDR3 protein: CASSHGTGFYNEQFF

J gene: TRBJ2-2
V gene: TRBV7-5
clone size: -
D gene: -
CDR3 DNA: TGTGCCAGAAGCGACATTCGTGGGGGGCATTGCACCGGGGAGCTGTTTTTT
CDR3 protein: CARSDIRGGHCTGELFF